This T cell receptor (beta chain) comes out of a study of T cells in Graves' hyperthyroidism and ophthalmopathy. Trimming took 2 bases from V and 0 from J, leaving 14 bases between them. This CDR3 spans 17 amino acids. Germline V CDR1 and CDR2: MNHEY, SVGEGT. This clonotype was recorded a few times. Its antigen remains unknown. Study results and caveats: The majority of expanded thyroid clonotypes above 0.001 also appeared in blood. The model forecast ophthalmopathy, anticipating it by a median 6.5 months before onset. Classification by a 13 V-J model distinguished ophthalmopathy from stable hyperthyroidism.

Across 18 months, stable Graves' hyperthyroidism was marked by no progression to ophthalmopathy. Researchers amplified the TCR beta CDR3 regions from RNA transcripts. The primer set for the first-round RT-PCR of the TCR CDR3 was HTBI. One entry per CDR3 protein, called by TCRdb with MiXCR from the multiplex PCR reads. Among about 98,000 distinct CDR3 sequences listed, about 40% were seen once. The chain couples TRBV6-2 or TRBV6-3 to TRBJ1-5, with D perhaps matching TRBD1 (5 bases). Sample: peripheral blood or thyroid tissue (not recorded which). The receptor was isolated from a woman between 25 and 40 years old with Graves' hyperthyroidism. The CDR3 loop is CASSYTETAYSNQPQHF. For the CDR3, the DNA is TGTGCCAGCAGTTACACCGAGACAGCATATAGCAATCAGCCCCAGCATTTT.